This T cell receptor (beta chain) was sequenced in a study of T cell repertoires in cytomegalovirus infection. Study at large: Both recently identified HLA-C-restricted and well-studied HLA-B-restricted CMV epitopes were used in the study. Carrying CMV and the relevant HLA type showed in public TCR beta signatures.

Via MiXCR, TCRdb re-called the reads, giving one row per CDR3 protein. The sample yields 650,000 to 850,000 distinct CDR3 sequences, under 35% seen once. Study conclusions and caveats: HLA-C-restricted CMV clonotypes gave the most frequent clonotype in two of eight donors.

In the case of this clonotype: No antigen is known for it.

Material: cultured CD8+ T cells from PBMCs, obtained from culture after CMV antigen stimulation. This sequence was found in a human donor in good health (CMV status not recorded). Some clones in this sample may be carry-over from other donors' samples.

The CDR3 DNA follows: TGCGCCAGCAGCCAAGAAGGTTGGGGTTACGAGCAGTACGTC. It codes for CASSQEGWGYEQYV. The chain recombines TRBV4-1 with TRBJ2-7; D unclear. Germline lookup yields CDR1 MGHRA and CDR2 YSYEKL. This CDR3 region has 14 residues. V lost 0 bases and J 4 bases, leaving 10 bases between the germline ends.